Shown below are 5 T cell receptor beta chains from a single sample sequenced in a study of control samples from healthy donors and cancer patients. Sequencing was performed with immunoSEQ multiplex PCR; in TCRdb, only in-frame clones are kept and a portion is missing. The repertoire has over 150,000 clones, roughly 94% of them found once; the top ten carry 14%. The sequenced sample consisted of PBMCs. Receptor source: a man aged 55-75 years with colorectal cancer.

The chain uses TRBV2 and TRBJ2-5; TRBD2 might be the D (6 bases). Germline assignment: CDR1 SNHLY and CDR2 FYNNEI. The CDR3 sequence is 12 residues long. V lost 8 bases and J 3 bases, leaving 10 bases between the germline ends. CDR3 nucleotides: TGTGCCAGCTTATGGGGGGAAGAGACCCAGTACTTC. This translates into CASLWGEETQYF.

This rearrangement joins TRBV4-3 to TRBJ2-3; D is possibly TRBD1 or TRBD2 (5 bases each). From germline, CDR1 is LGHNA and CDR2 YSLEER. V shed 4 bases and J shed 1 base, with 9 bases lying between them. The length of the CDR3 is 14 residues. For the CDR3, the DNA is TGCGCCAGCAGCCCACTAGGGGGCACAGATACGCAGTATTTT. It codes for CASSPLGGTDTQYF.

Only one count was recorded for this clone. The chain joins TRBV27 to TRBJ1-1, with a weak D call TRBD1 (5 bases). This CDR3 contains 14 residues. V lost 3 bases to trimming and J lost 3 bases, with 11 bases between them. Looked up from germline, CDR1 is MNHEY and CDR2 is SMNVEV (reference sequence). The CDR3 protein is CASSFVGAYTEAFF. CDR3 nucleotides: TGTGCCAGCAGTTTCGTAGGGGCCTACACTGAAGCTTTCTTT.

The V gene is TRBV10-3, the J gene TRBJ2-6; TRBD1 or TRBD2 may be the D gene (5 bases each). V dropped 4 bases and J dropped 0 bases, with 10 bases sitting between them. Germline V gives CDR1 ENHRY, CDR2 SYGVKD. The CDR3 sequence is 16 residues long. The CDR3 here is CAISGDGLSGANVLTF. The CDR3, as DNA: TGTGCCATCAGTGGGGACGGCCTCTCTGGGGCCAACGTCCTGACTTTC.

The rearrangement joins TRBV18 to TRBJ2-1, with 8 bases lining up with TRBD1. In germline, CDR1 is KGHSH, CDR2 LQKENI. The CDR3 is 15 residues long. J lost 4 bases, V lost 3 bases, and 5 bases had no gene match. CDR3 DNA sequence: TGTGCCAGCTCACCGGGACAGGATACATACAATGAGCAGTTCTTC. Translated: CASSPGQDTYNEQFF.